These 23 T cell receptor beta chains share one sample of origin, sequenced in a study of T cells in Graves' hyperthyroidism and ophthalmopathy. Amplified regions were TCR beta CDR3 sequences from RNA transcripts. TCR CDR3 underwent first-round RT-PCR with the HTBI primer set. From the multiplex PCR reads, TCRdb called clonotypes with MiXCR, one entry per CDR3 protein. The data show around 240,000 distinct CDR3 sequences, 15% to 20% seen once. Sample: blood. All receptors derive from a woman aged 18-29 years with Graves' ophthalmopathy.

Many counts were recorded for this clonotype. V gene TRBV5-5 combines with J gene TRBJ2-3; D might be TRBD2 (7 bases). Trimming took 6 bases from V and 0 from J, leaving 17 bases between them. This CDR3 is built from 16 residues. CDR1 is SGHKS, CDR2 YYEKEE, per germline (reference sequence). The CDR3 is CASTSGGLPSTDTQYF. The CDR3 DNA sequence: TGTGCCAGCACCTCGGGGGGCCTCCCTAGCACAGATACGCAGTATTTT.

This clonotype came up many times. CDR3 nucleotide sequence: TGTGCCAGTACTCCGGGACAGGTGGGCAATCAGCCCCAGCATTTT. This encodes CASTPGQVGNQPQHF. The rearrangement joins TRBV19 to TRBJ1-5; 8 bases match TRBD1. Trimming took 7 bases from V and 2 from J; bases not matched to a gene: 7. The CDR3 has 15 amino acids. The germline V gene has CDR1 LNHDA and CDR2 SQIVND (reference sequence). The complete variable domain, with remaining parts taken from reference TRBV19 and TRBJ1-5, reads DGGITQSPKYLFRKEGQNVTLSCEQNLNHDAMYWYRQDPGQGLRLIYYSQIVNDFQKGDIAEGYSVSREKKESFPLTVTSAQKNPTAFYLCASTPGQVGNQPQHFGDGTRLSIL.

This clonotype was picked up many times. This chain joins TRBV3-1 and TRBJ1-6, with D unresolved. The CDR3 extends over 15 amino acids. The germline gives CDR1 LGHDT, CDR2 YNNKEL (reference sequence). The ends were cut back, 0 bases at V and 7 bases at J, with 10 bases in the middle. The CDR3 DNA follows: TGTGCCAGCAGCCAAGATTGGTATTCCAATTCACCCCTCCACTTT. Translating it yields CASSQDWYSNSPLHF.

This clonotype was picked up a small number of times. A much larger clone is a single base away; this may be a read error. The V call is TRBV27, the J call TRBJ1-1, with no clear D. The V and J ends lost 5 bases and 5 bases respectively, with 12 bases between them. From germline, CDR1 is MNHEY and CDR2 SMNVEV (reference sequence). The length of the CDR3 is 13 residues. The CDR3 spells CASSKRGGTEAFF. CDR3 nucleotide sequence: TGTGCCAGCAGTAAACGGGGAGGAACTGAAGCTTTCTTT.

This clonotype was counted ten times or more. The J gene is TRBJ2-6, the V gene TRBV15; tentative D call: TRBD1 (5 bases). Germline V CDR1 and CDR2: LNHNV, YYDKDF (reference sequence). This CDR3 has 19 amino acids. The germline V and J ends were trimmed by 0 bases and 2 bases, with 17 bases remaining between them. The CDR3 sequence: CATSRDLFPVGPGANVLTF. Written as DNA, the CDR3 is TGTGCCACCAGCAGAGATCTCTTCCCAGTGGGGCCTGGGGCCAACGTCCTGACTTTC.

The table lists this clonotype with many counts. The chain has TRBV3-1 and TRBJ2-2, with 9 positions matching TRBD1. After removal of 6 bases from V and 0 bases from J, the junction contained 2 bases not matched to a gene. The germline V gene encodes CDR1 LGHDT and CDR2 YNNKEL (reference sequence). The CDR3 is made up of 15 amino acids. CDR3 bases: TGTGCCAGCAGTAGACAGGGGGCGAACACCGGGGAGCTGTTTTTT. It is translated as CASSRQGANTGELFF.

This chain connects TRBV6-2 or TRBV6-3 to TRBJ2-4, with D perhaps TRBD2 (6 bases). Trimming shortened V by 3 bases and J by 0 bases, and 21 bases separated the two germline ends. In germline, CDR1 is MNHEY, CDR2 SVGEGT. This CDR3 region has 19 residues. The CDR3 protein is CASSYRSDYHQIAKNIQYF. The CDR3 nucleotides read TGTGCCAGCAGTTATAGGTCGGACTACCATCAAATAGCCAAAAACATTCAGTACTTC.

The table lists this clonotype with many counts. The chain recombines TRBV7-9 with TRBJ2-7; 7 nucleotides align to TRBD1. The V gene end was trimmed by 5 bases and the J gene end by 2 bases; junction bases not matched to a gene: 6. Germline CDR1 is SEHNR and CDR2 is FQNEAQ (reference sequence). CDR3 size: 14 residues. As DNA, the CDR3 is TGTGCCAGCAGCAATGACAGGGTAGCCTACGAGCAGTACTTC. Encoded protein: CASSNDRVAYEQYF.

This clonotype has at least ten counts. The rearrangement uses TRBV11-1 and TRBJ2-7, with D possibly TRBD1 on 5 matching bases. V dropped 5 bases and J dropped 3 bases, with 17 bases sitting between them. This CDR3 spans 15 amino acids. Germline V CDR1 and CDR2: SGHAT, FQDESV (reference sequence). CDR3 in DNA: TGTGCCAGCAGCCAGTTAGGGGTACCCATCTACGAGCAGTACTTC. Its protein product is CASSQLGVPIYEQYF.

This clonotype was found many times. CDR3 region: CASSPEMTGGHGYTF. For the CDR3, the DNA is TGTGCCAGCTCACCAGAAATGACAGGGGGTCATGGCTACACCTTC. This rearrangement joins TRBV18 to TRBJ1-2; the match to TRBD1 covers 9 bases. The trim removed 2 bases at V and 6 bases at J, leaving 7 bases unmatched. The CDR3 contains 15 residues. Germline values: CDR1 KGHSH, CDR2 LQKENI.

This clonotype was recorded many times. This chain joins TRBV14 and TRBJ1-1; no clear D gene. This CDR3 is built from 13 residues. Trimming took 3 bases from V and 0 from J, leaving 5 bases between them. Germline V gene lookup returns CDR1 SGHDN and CDR2 FVKESK. CDR3 in amino acids: CASSHDLNTEAFF. DNA of the CDR3: TGTGCCAGCAGCCATGACTTGAACACTGAAGCTTTCTTT.

This clonotype was recorded many times. The V and J genes are TRBV3-1 and TRBJ1-6; D unclear. With 1 base removed from V and 9 bases from J, the gap between germline ends came to 10 bases. The CDR3 totals 14 residues. The germline V gene encodes CDR1 LGHDT and CDR2 YNNKEL (reference sequence). For the CDR3, the DNA is TGTGCCAGCAGCCAAGTGGGGTTCGGTTCACCCCTCCACTTT. Translation gives CASSQVGFGSPLHF.

Many counts were recorded for this clonotype. This chain links TRBV3-1 with TRBJ1-1; maybe TRBD1 (6 bases). The CDR3 consists of 16 residues. Looked up from germline, CDR1 is LGHDT and CDR2 is YNNKEL (reference sequence). The V end lost 0 bases, the J end lost 1 base, and 12 bases lay between the germline ends. The CDR3 loop is CASSQEAGTQNTEAFF. CDR3 DNA: TGTGCCAGCAGCCAAGAGGCCGGGACACAGAACACTGAAGCTTTCTTT.

This clonotype was found many times. The rearrangement uses TRBV14 and TRBJ1-6; D not resolved. Germline assignment: CDR1 SGHDN and CDR2 FVKESK. The CDR3 has 17 amino acids. Deletions cut 2 bases from V and 7 bases from J, with 18 bases between. CDR3: CASSQNRLGFGNSPLHF. The CDR3 DNA sequence: TGTGCCAGCAGCCAAAACCGCCTGGGGTTTGGCAATTCACCCCTCCACTTT.

This clonotype showed up many times. This sequence joins TRBV4-1 and TRBJ2-7; D is unresolved. V lost 4 bases to trimming and J lost 3 bases, with 13 bases between them. From germline, CDR1 is MGHRA and CDR2 YSYEKL. This CDR3 contains 14 residues. CDR3 loop: CASSPGDSSYEQYF. The CDR3 nucleotides are TGCGCCAGCAGCCCAGGCGATTCGAGCTACGAGCAGTACTTC.

The rearrangement uses TRBV12-3 or TRBV12-4 and TRBJ2-7; 13 bases line up with TRBD2. Losses at the gene ends were 5 bases for V and 4 bases for J; bases not matched to a gene: 14. The CDR3 has 18 residues. CDR3 sequence (DNA): TGTGCCAGCAGTATCCACAGGGGGACTAGCGGGATACCTTACGAGCAGTACTTC. This codes for CASSIHRGTSGIPYEQYF.

This clonotype was counted many times. The chain carries TRBV3-1 and TRBJ2-1, with 7 bases fitting TRBD1. Per germline, CDR1 LGHDT and CDR2 YNNKEL (reference sequence). Trimming took 4 bases from V and 0 from J; bases not matched to a gene: 3. CDR3 length equals 15 residues. CDR3 region: CASSLRQGSYNEQFF. As DNA, the CDR3 is TGTGCCAGCAGCCTGCGACAGGGCTCCTACAATGAGCAGTTCTTC.

At least ten counts were recorded for this clonotype. The gene calls are TRBV18 and TRBJ1-2; D ambiguous. Trimming pared 2 bases from V and 3 bases from J, leaving 10 bases between. CDR1 is KGHSH and CDR2 is LQKENI in the germline V gene. The CDR3 loop spans 14 amino acids. Here the CDR3 reads CASSPSKGYYGYTF. CDR3 bases: TGTGCCAGCTCACCATCAAAAGGTTACTATGGCTACACCTTC.

Many counts were recorded for this clonotype. The CDR3 here is CASSPQSGPRVYSNQPQHF. Written as DNA, the CDR3 is TGTGCCAGCAGTCCCCAATCCGGGCCCAGAGTCTATAGCAATCAGCCCCAGCATTTT. The V call is TRBV6-1, the J call TRBJ1-5; D not certain. This CDR3 region has 19 residues. Germline V gives CDR1 MNHNS, CDR2 SASEGT. V lost 5 bases, J lost 0 bases, and 23 bases lay in between.

In this sample, this clonotype turned up many times. The V gene is TRBV12-3 or TRBV12-4, the J gene TRBJ1-1, with D tentatively TRBD1 (5 bases). The V end lost 7 bases, the J end lost 0 bases, and 21 bases lay between the germline ends. The CDR3 has 17 amino acids. CDR3 in amino acids: CASTFGGDGGMNTEAFF. For the CDR3, the DNA is TGTGCCAGCACCTTCGGGGGAGACGGGGGGATGAACACTGAAGCTTTCTTT.

This clonotype was recorded at least ten times. This chain connects TRBV27 to TRBJ2-7; TRBD2 matches 11 bases. The germline CDR1 and CDR2 sequences are MNHEY and SMNVEV (reference sequence). The CDR3 sequence is 14 residues long. V gave up 5 bases and J gave up 4 bases; unmatched junction bases: 4. This CDR3 reads CASSISGGAYEQYF. The CDR3 DNA reads as TGTGCCAGCAGTATTAGCGGGGGGGCGTACGAGCAGTACTTC.

This sequence joins TRBV25-1 and TRBJ1-3; D might be TRBD1 (5 bases). The germline V gene has CDR1 MGHDK and CDR2 SYGVNS. The CDR3 is 17 residues long. The V end was cut by 3 bases, the J end by 0 bases, with 15 bases between. The CDR3 protein is CASSDAGRRTSGNTIYF. As DNA, the CDR3 is TGTGCCAGCAGTGATGCGGGACGGAGGACCTCTGGAAACACCATATATTTT.

This clonotype was seen ten or more times. The chain recombines TRBV3-1 with TRBJ2-7, with 7 bases that match TRBD1. The CDR3 runs 13 residues. Germline lookup yields CDR1 LGHDT and CDR2 YNNKEL (reference sequence). V shed 4 bases, J shed 2 bases, and the junction held 2 bases outside the gene matches. CDR3 in amino acids: CASSRQGTYEQYF. The CDR3 nucleotides read TGTGCCAGCAGCCGACAGGGAACCTACGAGCAGTACTTC.